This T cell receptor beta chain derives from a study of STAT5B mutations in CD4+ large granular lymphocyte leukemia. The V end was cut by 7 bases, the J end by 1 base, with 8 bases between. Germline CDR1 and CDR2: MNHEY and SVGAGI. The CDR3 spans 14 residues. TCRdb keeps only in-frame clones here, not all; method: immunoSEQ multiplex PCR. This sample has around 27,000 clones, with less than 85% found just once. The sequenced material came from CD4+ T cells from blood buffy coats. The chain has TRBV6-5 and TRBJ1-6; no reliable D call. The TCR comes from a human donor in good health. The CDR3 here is CASNPVSYNSPLHF. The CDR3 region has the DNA TGTGCCAGCAACCCAGTATCCTATAATTCACCCCTCCACTTT.